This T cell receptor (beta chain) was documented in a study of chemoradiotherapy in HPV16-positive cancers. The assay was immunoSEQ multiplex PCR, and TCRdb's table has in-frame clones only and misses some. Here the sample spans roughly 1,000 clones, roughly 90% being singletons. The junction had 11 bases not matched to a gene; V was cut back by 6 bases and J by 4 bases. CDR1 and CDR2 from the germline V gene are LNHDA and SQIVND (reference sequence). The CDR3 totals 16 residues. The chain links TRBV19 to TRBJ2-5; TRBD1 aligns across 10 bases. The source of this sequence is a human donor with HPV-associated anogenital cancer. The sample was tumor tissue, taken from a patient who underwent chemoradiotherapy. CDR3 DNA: TGTGCCAGTAGCGTCATCGGGACAGGGGCCAGAGAGACCCAGTACTTC. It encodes CASSVIGTGARETQYF.